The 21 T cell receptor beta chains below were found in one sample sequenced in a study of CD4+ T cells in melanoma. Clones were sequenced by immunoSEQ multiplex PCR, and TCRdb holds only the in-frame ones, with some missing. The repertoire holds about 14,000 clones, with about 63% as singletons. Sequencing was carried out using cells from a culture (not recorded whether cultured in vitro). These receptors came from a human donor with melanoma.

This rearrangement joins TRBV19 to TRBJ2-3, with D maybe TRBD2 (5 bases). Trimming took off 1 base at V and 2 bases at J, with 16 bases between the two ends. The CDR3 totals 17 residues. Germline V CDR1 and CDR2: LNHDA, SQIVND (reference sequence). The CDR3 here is CASSIVRKLGSTDTQYF. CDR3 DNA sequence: TGTGCCAGTAGTATAGTAAGGAAACTAGGATCCACAGATACGCAGTATTTT.

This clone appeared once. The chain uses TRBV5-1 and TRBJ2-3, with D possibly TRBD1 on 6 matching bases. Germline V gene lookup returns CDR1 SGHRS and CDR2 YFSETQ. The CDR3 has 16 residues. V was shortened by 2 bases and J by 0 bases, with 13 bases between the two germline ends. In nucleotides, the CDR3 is TGCGCCAGCAGCTTACCCGGGACAACTAGCACAGATACGCAGTATTTT. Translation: CASSLPGTTSTDTQYF.

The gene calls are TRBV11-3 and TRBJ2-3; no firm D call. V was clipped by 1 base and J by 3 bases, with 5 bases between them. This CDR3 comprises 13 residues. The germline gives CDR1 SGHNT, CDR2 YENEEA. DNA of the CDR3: TGTGCCAGCAGCTTAGGATGGACAGATACGCAGTATTTT. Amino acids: CASSLGWTDTQYF.

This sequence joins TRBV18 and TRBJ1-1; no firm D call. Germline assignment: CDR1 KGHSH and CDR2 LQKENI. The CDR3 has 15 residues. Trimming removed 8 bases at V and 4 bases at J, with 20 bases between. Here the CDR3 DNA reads TGTGCCAGCACGGTGGAAGGCAGATTTGCCACTGAAGCTTTCTTT. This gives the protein CASTVEGRFATEAFF.

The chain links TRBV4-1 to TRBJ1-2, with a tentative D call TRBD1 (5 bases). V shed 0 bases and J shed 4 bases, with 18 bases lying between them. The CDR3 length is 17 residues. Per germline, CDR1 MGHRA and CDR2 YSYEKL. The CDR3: CASSQDWGGDPSYGYTF. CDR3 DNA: TGCGCCAGCAGCCAAGATTGGGGAGGGGACCCGTCCTATGGCTACACCTTC.

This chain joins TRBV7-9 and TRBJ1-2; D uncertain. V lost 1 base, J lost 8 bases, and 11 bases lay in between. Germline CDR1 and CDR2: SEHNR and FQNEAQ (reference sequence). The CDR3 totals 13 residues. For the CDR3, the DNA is TGTGCCAGCAGCTTAGGGGGTTCGCAGGGCTACACCTTC. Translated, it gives CASSLGGSQGYTF.

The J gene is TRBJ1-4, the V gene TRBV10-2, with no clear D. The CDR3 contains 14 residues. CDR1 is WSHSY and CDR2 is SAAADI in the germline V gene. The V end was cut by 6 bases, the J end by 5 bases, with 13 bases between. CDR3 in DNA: TGCGCCAGCAGGCCTCAATGGGCCAATGAAAAACTGTTTTTT. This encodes CASRPQWANEKLFF.

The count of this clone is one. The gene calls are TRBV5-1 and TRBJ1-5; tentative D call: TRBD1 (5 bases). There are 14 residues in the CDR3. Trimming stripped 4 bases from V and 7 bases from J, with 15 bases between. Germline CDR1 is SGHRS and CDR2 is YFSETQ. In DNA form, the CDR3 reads TGCGCCAGCAGCGAGGGACCCGGGGGACAGCCCCAGCATTTT. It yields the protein CASSEGPGGQPQHF. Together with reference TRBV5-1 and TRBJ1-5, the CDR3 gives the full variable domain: KAGVTQTPRYLIKTRGQQVTLSCSPISGHRSVSWYQQTPGQGLQFLFEYFSETQRNKGNFPGRFSGRQFSNSRSEMNVSTLELGDSALYLCASSEGPGGQPQHFGDGTRLSIL.

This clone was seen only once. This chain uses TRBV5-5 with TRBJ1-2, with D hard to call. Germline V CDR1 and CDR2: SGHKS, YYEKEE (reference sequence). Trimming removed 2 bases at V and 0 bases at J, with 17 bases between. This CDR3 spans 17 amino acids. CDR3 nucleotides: TGTGCCAGCAGCTTAGCCTTCCAACAGCTAACTAACTATGGCTACACCTTC. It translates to CASSLAFQQLTNYGYTF.

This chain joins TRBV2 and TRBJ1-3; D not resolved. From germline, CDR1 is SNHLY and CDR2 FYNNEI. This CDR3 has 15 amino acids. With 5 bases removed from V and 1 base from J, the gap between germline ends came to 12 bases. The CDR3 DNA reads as TGTGCCAGCAGTCCCCTCACATCTTCTGGAAACACCATATATTTT. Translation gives CASSPLTSSGNTIYF.

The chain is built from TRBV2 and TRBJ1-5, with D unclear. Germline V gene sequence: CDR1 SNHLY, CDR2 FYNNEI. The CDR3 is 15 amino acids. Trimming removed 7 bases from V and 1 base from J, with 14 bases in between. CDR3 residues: CASKPRSGSNQPQHF. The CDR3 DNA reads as TGTGCCAGCAAACCCCGCTCGGGGAGCAATCAGCCCCAGCATTTT.

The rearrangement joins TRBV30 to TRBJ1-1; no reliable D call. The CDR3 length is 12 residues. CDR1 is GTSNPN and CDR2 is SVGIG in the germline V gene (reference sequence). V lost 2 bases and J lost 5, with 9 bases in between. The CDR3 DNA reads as TGTGCCTGGAGTCTCCTGAGGACTGAAGCTTTCTTT. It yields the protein CAWSLLRTEAFF.

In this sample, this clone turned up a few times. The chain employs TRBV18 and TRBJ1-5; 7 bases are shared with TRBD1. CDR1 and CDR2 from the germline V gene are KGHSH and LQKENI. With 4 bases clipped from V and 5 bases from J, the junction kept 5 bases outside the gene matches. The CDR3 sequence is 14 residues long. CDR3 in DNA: TGTGCCAGCTCACAGTCCAGGGGGGATCAGCCCCAGCATTTT. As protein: CASSQSRGDQPQHF.

The CDR3 nucleotides read TGTGCCAGCAGCTTCAGTCAGGGGCCCTACGAGCAGTACTTC. Amino acids: CASSFSQGPYEQYF. This rearrangement joins TRBV11-1 to TRBJ2-7, with a weak D call TRBD1 (6 bases). In germline, CDR1 is SGHAT, CDR2 FQDESV (reference sequence). The CDR3 loop spans 14 amino acids. The V end lost 3 bases, the J end lost 2 bases, and 11 bases lay between the germline ends.

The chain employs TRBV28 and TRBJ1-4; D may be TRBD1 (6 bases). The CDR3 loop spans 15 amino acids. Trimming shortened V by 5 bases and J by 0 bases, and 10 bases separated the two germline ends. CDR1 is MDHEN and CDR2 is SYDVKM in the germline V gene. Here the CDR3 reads CASSGSGATNEKLFF. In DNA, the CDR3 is TGTGCCAGCAGTGGTTCAGGGGCAACTAATGAAAAACTGTTTTTT.

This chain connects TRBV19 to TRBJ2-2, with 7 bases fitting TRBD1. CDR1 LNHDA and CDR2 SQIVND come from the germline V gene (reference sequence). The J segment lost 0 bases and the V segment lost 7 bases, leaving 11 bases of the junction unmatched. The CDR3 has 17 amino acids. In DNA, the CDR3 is TGTGCCAGTAATCGACCGACAGGGCGGACGAACACCGGGGAGCTGTTTTTT. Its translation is CASNRPTGRTNTGELFF.

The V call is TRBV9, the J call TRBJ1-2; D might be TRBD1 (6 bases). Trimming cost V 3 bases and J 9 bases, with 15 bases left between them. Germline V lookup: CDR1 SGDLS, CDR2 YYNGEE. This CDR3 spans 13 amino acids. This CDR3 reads CASSANSRGSYTF. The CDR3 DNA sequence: TGTGCCAGCAGCGCCAATTCCAGGGGAAGCTACACCTTC.

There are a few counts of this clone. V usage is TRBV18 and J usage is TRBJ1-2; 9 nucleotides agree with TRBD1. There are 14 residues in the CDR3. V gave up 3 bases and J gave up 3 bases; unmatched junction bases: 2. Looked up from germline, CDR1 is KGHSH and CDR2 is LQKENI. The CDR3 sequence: CASSPDRGHYGYTF. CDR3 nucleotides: TGTGCCAGCTCACCGGACAGGGGACACTATGGCTACACCTTC.

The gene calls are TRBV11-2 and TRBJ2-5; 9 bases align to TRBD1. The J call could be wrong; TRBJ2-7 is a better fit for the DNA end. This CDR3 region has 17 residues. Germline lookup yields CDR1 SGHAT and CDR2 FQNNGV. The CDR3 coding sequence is TGTGCCAGCAGCTTAGATGTGGGACAGGGAATCCCATACGAGCAGTACTTC. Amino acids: CASSLDVGQGIPYEQYF.

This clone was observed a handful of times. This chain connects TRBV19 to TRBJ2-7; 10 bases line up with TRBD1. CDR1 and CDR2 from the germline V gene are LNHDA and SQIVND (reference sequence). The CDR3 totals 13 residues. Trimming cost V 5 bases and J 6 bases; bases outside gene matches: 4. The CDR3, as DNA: TGTGCCAGTAGTCGGGACAGGGGACCCGAGCAGTACTTC. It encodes CASSRDRGPEQYF.

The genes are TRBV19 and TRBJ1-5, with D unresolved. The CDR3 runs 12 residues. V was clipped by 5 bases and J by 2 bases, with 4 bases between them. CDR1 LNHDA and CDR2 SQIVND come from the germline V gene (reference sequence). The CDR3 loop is CASSLRNQPQHF. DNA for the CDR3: TGTGCCAGTAGTCTCCGCAATCAGCCCCAGCATTTT.